The 2 T cell receptor beta chains presented below share a single source sample, sequenced in a study of cytomegalovirus exposure and HLA in healthy donors. Profiled with immunoSEQ multiplex PCR; TCRdb holds only in-frame clones, not every one. The top ten clones hold around 2.4% of a sample with some 170,000 clones, 65% to 90% of them seen once. Sequencing was performed on PBMCs. The receptors shown here come from a woman between 18 and 30 years old in good health and CMV-seronegative.

The rearrangement links TRBV5-4 to TRBJ1-2; D is unclear. With 4 bases removed from V and 4 bases from J, the gap between germline ends came to 14 bases. Germline lookup yields CDR1 SGHNT and CDR2 YYREEE (reference sequence). The CDR3 consists of 14 residues. CDR3 residues: CASSAGSNPYGYTF. In DNA, the CDR3 is TGTGCCAGCAGCGCGGGATCGAACCCCTATGGCTACACCTTC.

This chain links TRBV10-3 with TRBJ1-1, with 8 bases identical to TRBD1. The CDR3 is 15 residues long. The germline V gene has CDR1 ENHRY and CDR2 SYGVKD. V shed 2 bases and J 4 bases; nucleotides not matched to a gene: 6. CDR3 bases: TGTGCCATCAGTGAGGTCCAGGGGGCACGCACTGAAGCTTTCTTT. Amino acids: CAISEVQGARTEAFF.